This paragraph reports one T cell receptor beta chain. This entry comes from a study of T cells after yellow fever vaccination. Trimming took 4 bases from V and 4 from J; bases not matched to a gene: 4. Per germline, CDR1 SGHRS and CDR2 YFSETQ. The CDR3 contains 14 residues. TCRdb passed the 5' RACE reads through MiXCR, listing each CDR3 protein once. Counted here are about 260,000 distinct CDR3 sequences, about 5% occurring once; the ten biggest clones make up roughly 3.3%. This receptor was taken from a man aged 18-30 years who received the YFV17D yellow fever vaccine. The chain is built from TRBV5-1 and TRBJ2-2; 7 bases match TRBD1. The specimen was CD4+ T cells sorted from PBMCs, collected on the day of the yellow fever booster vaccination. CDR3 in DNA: TGCGCCAGCAGCGTGGACAGGCCCACCGGGGAGCTGTTTTTT. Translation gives CASSVDRPTGELFF. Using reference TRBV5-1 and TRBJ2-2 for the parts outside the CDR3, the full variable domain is KAGVTQTPRYLIKTRGQQVTLSCSPISGHRSVSWYQQTPGQGLQFLFEYFSETQRNKGNFPGRFSGRQFSNSRSEMNVSTLELGDSALYLCASSVDRPTGELFFGEGSRLTVL.